The 9 T cell receptor beta chains in this list originate from one sample, sequenced in a study of T cell clonotyping in hematopoietic cell transplantation. Only in-frame clones appear in the TCRdb table, and some are missing; sequencing was by immunoSEQ multiplex PCR. The profile covers about 16,000 clones, with about 90% appearing a single time and about 2.5% taken by the ten largest. Sequencing input: peripheral blood mononuclear cells. All receptors derive from a man aged 50 to 59 in good health. Some clones in this sample may be carry-over from other donors' samples.

This chain joins TRBV28 and TRBJ1-2, with unresolved D. The CDR3 extends over 11 amino acids. V lost 6 bases, J lost 5 bases, and 7 bases lay in between. Looked up from germline, CDR1 is MDHEN and CDR2 is SYDVKM. CDR3 region: CASRYEYGYTF. Written as DNA, the CDR3 is TGTGCCAGCAGATACGAGTATGGCTACACCTTC.

The rearrangement links TRBV28 to TRBJ2-7; 8 bases align to TRBD1. CDR3 length: 16 residues. Germline V gene sequence: CDR1 MDHEN, CDR2 SYDVKM. The ends lost 2 bases at V and 3 bases at J; junction bases unmatched: 9. CDR3 region: CASSLPPTQGVYEQYF. In DNA form, the CDR3 reads TGTGCCAGCAGTTTACCCCCCACACAGGGGGTCTACGAGCAGTACTTC.

The chain uses TRBV28 and TRBJ1-5, with D unresolved. CDR3 length: 12 residues. V was shortened by 6 bases and J by 9 bases, with 12 bases between the two germline ends. CDR1 is MDHEN, CDR2 SYDVKM, per germline. The chain's CDR3 is CASSQPPRPQHF. CDR3 nucleotide sequence: TGTGCCAGCAGCCAACCTCCTCGGCCCCAGCATTTT.

This rearrangement joins TRBV7-2 to TRBJ2-2; D tentatively reads TRBD1 or TRBD2 (5 bases each). Looked up from germline, CDR1 is SGHTA and CDR2 is FQGNSA. This CDR3 comprises 16 residues. V was cut by 5 bases and J by 2 bases, with 15 bases left in between. The CDR3 nucleotides read TGTGCCAGCAGCCAACTCGGGACCCATAACACCGGGGAGCTGTTTTTT. Translating it yields CASSQLGTHNTGELFF.

The chain employs TRBV25-1 and TRBJ1-4; unclear D gene. The CDR3 spans 14 residues. V lost 3 bases to trimming and J lost 5 bases, with 10 bases between them. Germline V CDR1 and CDR2: MGHDK, SYGVNS. DNA of the CDR3: TGTGCCAGCAGTGATCTTACAGTCAATGAAAAACTGTTTTTT. As protein: CASSDLTVNEKLFF.

A single count supports this clone. The gene calls are TRBV5-1 and TRBJ1-5; TRBD1 is a possible D gene (6 bases). Per the germline V gene, CDR1 is SGHRS and CDR2 is YFSETQ. V shed 4 bases and J shed 0 bases, with 11 bases lying between them. The CDR3 has 15 amino acids. CDR3 bases: TGCGCCAGCAGCCTACAGGGTTATAGCAATCAGCCCCAGCATTTT. As protein: CASSLQGYSNQPQHF.

The chain links TRBV30 to TRBJ1-2; 8 nucleotides agree with TRBD1. Trimming at V came to 0 bases and at J to 8 bases, leaving 8 bases not matched to a gene. The CDR3 has 14 residues. Germline-derived CDR1 and CDR2 are GTSNPN and SVGIG (reference sequence). CDR3 nucleotide sequence: TGTGCCTGGAGTGTATCCCAGGGGGCCGGAGGCTACACCTTC. Residues: CAWSVSQGAGGYTF.

The chain combines TRBV7-6 with TRBJ2-3, with no clear D. Trimming shortened V by 4 bases and J by 5 bases, and 4 bases separated the two germline ends. CDR1 is SGHVS, CDR2 FNYEAQ, per germline. The CDR3 runs 11 residues. CDR3 nucleotide sequence: TGTGCCAGCAGCTCCAGAGATACGCAGTATTTT. This encodes CASSSRDTQYF.

The V call is TRBV6-5, the J call TRBJ2-7; D is uncertain. The ends were cut back, 6 bases at V and 5 bases at J, with 8 bases in the middle. The CDR3 has 11 amino acids. Germline CDR1 and CDR2: MNHEY and SVGAGI. The CDR3 DNA is TGTGCCAGCAGGCTCTGGGACGAGCAGTACTTC. Its protein is CASRLWDEQYF.